Listed below are T cell receptor beta chains from one sample, sequenced in a study of CD8 T cells in ankylosing spondylitis. A single record per CDR3 protein comes from TCRdb applying MiXCR to the 5' RACE reads. The table shows some 220,000 distinct CDR3 sequences, with roughly a tenth occurring only once. The specimen was blood, either unsorted or a sorted T cell fraction (not recorded which). The receptors were gathered from a male donor with ankylosing spondylitis or in good health (not recorded which). The CDR3 runs from the conserved cysteine through the conserved F or W. The order of the fields is J gene, clone size, D gene, V gene, CDR3 DNA, CDR3 protein. D genes are given only for firm matches. Clone sizes are given selectively: once, few, many, or a class where the clone is expanded.

TRBJ1-5 - - TRBV12-3/TRBV12-4 TGTGCCAGCAGTTTTTTAGAGGGGTATAGCAATCAGCCCCAGCATTTT CASSFLEGYSNQPQHF
TRBJ2-1 many TRBD1 TRBV5-1 TGCGCCAGCAGCGGGCCCCAGGGGGCGGAGGACTACAATGAGCAGTTCTTC CASSGPQGAEDYNEQFF
TRBJ1-5 many - TRBV21-1 TGTGCCAGCAGCAAATTAAGCGACGGCAATCAGCCCCAGCATTTT CASSKLSDGNQPQHF
TRBJ1-1 - - TRBV29-1 TGCAGCGTTGAAGGGCCCAAGAGGGACACTGAAGCTTTCTTT CSVEGPKRDTEAFF
TRBJ2-1 many TRBD2 TRBV12-3/TRBV12-4 TGTGCCAGCAGAAGACTAGCGTTCAATGAGCAGTTCTTC CASRRLAFNEQFF
TRBJ2-5 many TRBD2 TRBV7-8 TGTGCCAGCAGCCCACGACTAGCGAGAGAGACCCAGTACTTC CASSPRLARETQYF
TRBJ2-5 many TRBD2 TRBV20-1 TGCAGTGCTTCCGGGACTAGCCAAGAGACCCAGTACTTC CSASGTSQETQYF
TRBJ2-7 many - TRBV19 TGTGCCAGTAGTATTGCGAACGAGCAGTACTTC CASSIANEQYF
TRBJ1-1 many - TRBV12-3/TRBV12-4 TGTGCCAGCAGTCGCCTGGGGAACACTGAAGCTTTCTTT CASSRLGNTEAFF
TRBJ2-7 few - TRBV4-1 TGCGCCAGCAGCCAGGACGACTCTCTCCCCTCCTACGAGCAGTACTTC CASSQDDSLPSYEQYF
TRBJ2-3 - TRBD2 TRBV20-1 TGCAGTGCTAGCCAGCCTAGCGGGGGGGCCGATACGCAGTATTTT CSASQPSGGADTQYF
TRBJ2-5 many TRBD1 TRBV30 TGTGCCTGGAGTGTGACAGGGCGAGAGACCCAGTACTTC CAWSVTGRETQYF
TRBJ1-2 many - TRBV5-1 TGCGCCAGCAGCCCCTCAGGGGCCTATGGCTACACCTTC CASSPSGAYGYTF
TRBJ1-3 - - TRBV7-2 TGTGCCAGCAGCTTGGATCGAAACACCATATATTTT CASSLDRNTIYF
TRBJ2-1 many TRBD2 TRBV2 TGTGCCAGCAGGCCGACTAGCGGGGGTAATGAGCAGTTCTTC CASRPTSGGNEQFF
TRBJ2-1 many - TRBV6-1 TGTGCCAGCAGGCGGGGCTTCTACAATGAGCAGTTCTTC CASRRGFYNEQFF
TRBJ2-3 many - TRBV15 TGTGCCACCAGCAGAGACCCCACCGGGACTAGCACAGATACGCAGTATTTT CATSRDPTGTSTDTQYF
TRBJ1-1 many - TRBV6-1 TGTGCCAGCAGGCCTTCGGGGGGGCCTGAAGCTTTCTTT CASRPSGGPEAFF
TRBJ2-5 many - TRBV12-3/TRBV12-4 TGTGCCAGCAGTTTTCGTGGGGTAATGGAGACCCAGTACTTC CASSFRGVMETQYF
TRBJ2-5 many TRBD1 TRBV4-1 TGCGCCAGCAGCCGACAGGGGGCTGAGACCCAGTACTTC CASSRQGAETQYF
TRBJ1-1 many - TRBV12-3/TRBV12-4 TGTGCCAGCAGTTTTCAGGGCACCTCCGCCATGAACACTGAAGCTTTCTTT CASSFQGTSAMNTEAFF
TRBJ1-1 - TRBD1 TRBV30 TGTGCCTGGAGTGCCGGACAGGATGCTGAAGCTTTCTTT CAWSAGQDAEAFF
TRBJ2-3 many - TRBV6-1 TGTGCCAGCAGCTCACTGGGAGCGAGTACGCAGTATTTT CASSSLGASTQYF
TRBJ1-1 many - TRBV7-2 TGTGCCAGCAGCTCGACCGACTTGGGAAGGGACACTGAAGCTTTCTTT CASSSTDLGRDTEAFF
TRBJ1-1 many - TRBV20-1 TGCAGTGCTAGAGATCCAAAGACACCTTCGAGCACTGAAGCTTTCTTT CSARDPKTPSSTEAFF
TRBJ2-1 many TRBD2 TRBV10-3 TGTGCCATCGCAACTAGCGGAGACAATGAGCAGTTCTTC CAIATSGDNEQFF
TRBJ1-3 many - TRBV30 TGTGCCTGGACCGGGACTGCACTTGGAAACACCATATATTTT CAWTGTALGNTIYF
TRBJ1-4 many - TRBV12-3/TRBV12-4 TGTGCCAGCGGAGAACAAGCAACTAATGAAAAACTGTTTTTT CASGEQATNEKLFF